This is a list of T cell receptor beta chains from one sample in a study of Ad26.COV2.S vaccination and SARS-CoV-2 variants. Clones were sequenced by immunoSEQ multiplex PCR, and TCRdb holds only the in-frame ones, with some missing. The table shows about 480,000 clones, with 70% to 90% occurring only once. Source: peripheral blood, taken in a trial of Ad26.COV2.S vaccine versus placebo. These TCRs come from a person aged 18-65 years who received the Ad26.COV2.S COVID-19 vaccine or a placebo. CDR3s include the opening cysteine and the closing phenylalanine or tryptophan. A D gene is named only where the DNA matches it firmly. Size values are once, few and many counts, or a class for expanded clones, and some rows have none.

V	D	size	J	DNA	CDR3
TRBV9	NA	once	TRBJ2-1	TGTGCCAGCAGCGTAGTCGGGCTAGGGGGAGCGGAGCAGTTCTTC	CASSVVGLGGAEQFF
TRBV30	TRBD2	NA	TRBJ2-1	TGTGCCTGGAGTCTCTTCGCGGGAGCGGGAGGGCCGGTGAGTTTGAATGAGCAGTTCTTC	CAWSLFAGAGGPVSLNEQFF
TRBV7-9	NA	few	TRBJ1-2	TGTGCCAGCAGCAGGGGGGCCATGTCTAACTATGGCTACACCTTC	CASSRGAMSNYGYTF
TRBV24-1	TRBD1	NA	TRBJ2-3	TGTGCCACCAGTGTCAGGGGGAGCACAGATACGCAGTATTTT	CATSVRGSTDTQYF
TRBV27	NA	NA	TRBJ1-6	TGTGCCAGCAGTTTATCGCGATCACAGGGCTCACCCCTCCACTTT	CASSLSRSQGSPLHF
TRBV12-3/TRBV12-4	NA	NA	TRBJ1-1	TGTGCCAGCAGCCTCATCGGGAACACTGAAGCTTTCTTT	CASSLIGNTEAFF
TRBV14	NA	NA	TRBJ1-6	TGTGCCAGCAGCCAACAGGGCATCTTCCATAATTCACCCCTCCACTTT	CASSQQGIFHNSPLHF
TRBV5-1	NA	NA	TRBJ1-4	TGCGCCAGCAGCCGGGTGGCGTCAACTAATGAAAAACTGTTTTTT	CASSRVASTNEKLFF
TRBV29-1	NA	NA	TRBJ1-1	TGCAGCGTTGTAGGGGCAACTGAAGCTTTCTTT	CSVVGATEAFF
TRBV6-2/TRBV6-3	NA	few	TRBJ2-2	TGTGCCAGCAGTTCCCCGCCCCGAGGGGGGGCCTATACCGGGGAGCTGTTTTTT	CASSSPPRGGAYTGELFF
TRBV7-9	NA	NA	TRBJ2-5	TGTGCCAGCAGCCCCGGGTGGGAGACCCAGTACTTC	CASSPGWETQYF
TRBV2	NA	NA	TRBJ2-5	TGTGCCAGCAGTCTCGCGCGTGGGACCCAGTACTTC	CASSLARGTQYF
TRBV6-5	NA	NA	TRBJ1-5	TGTGCCAGCAGTTACTTGGGATCGGAGACCCAGCATTTT	CASSYLGSETQHF
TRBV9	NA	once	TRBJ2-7	TGTGCCAGCAGCGTAGGGTACGAGCAGTACTTC	CASSVGYEQYF
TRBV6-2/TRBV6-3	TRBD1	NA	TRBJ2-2	TGTGCCAGCAGTTTCGCCGGGACAGGGGCCACCGGGGAGCTGTTTTTT	CASSFAGTGATGELFF
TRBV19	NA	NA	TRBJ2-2	TGTGCCAGTAGCAAGGCCCTCGGCGTATACGGGGAGCTGTTTTTT	CASSKALGVYGELFF
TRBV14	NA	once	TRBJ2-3	TGTGCCAGCAGCCCCCTCGGGGCAGATACGCAGTATTTT	CASSPLGADTQYF
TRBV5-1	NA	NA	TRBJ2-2	TGCGCCAGCAGCTTGTCGCGACAGCTCACCGGGGAGCTGTTTTTT	CASSLSRQLTGELFF
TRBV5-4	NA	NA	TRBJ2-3	TGTGCCAGCAGCCTAAGGACCTACAGGAGGGGTACAGATACGCAGTATTTT	CASSLRTYRRGTDTQYF
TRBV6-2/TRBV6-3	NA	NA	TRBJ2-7	TGTGCCAGCAGCCAGGCACGCTCCAGGGGAAAGGAGTACTTC	CASSQARSRGKEYF
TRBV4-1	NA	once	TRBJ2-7	TGCGCCAGCAGCCAAATCCAGGGACGAGACGAGCAGTACTTC	CASSQIQGRDEQYF
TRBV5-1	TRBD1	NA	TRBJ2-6	TGCGCCAGCAACCGACAGGGGGCTATGGGGGCCAACGTCCTGACTTTC	CASNRQGAMGANVLTF
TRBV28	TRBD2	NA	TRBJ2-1	TGTGCCAGCAAGACTAGCGGAGTCAATGAGCAGTTCTTC	CASKTSGVNEQFF
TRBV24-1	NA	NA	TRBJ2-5	TGTGCCACCAGTGAGTCTAGCCTCCGGGAGACCCAGTACTTC	CATSESSLRETQYF
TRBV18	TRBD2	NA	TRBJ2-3	TGTGCCAGCTCACCAGGACTAGCGGGAGGCACAGATACGCAGTATTTT	CASSPGLAGGTDTQYF
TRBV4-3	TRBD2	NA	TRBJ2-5	TGCGCCAGCAGCCAGATAGCGGGAGTCGGAGAGACCCAGTACTTC	CASSQIAGVGETQYF
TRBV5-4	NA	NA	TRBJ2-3	TGTGCCAGCAGCTTGGAAATCGCAGATACGCAGTATTTT	CASSLEIADTQYF
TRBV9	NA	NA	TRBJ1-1	TGTGCCAGCAGCCTCCGCGGGAACACTGAAGCTTTCTTT	CASSLRGNTEAFF
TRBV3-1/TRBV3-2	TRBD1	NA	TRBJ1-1	TGTGCCAGCAGCCGGGGGCCAGGGGGCTTCGCTGAAGCTTTCTTT	CASSRGPGGFAEAFF
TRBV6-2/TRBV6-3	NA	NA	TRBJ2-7	TGTGCCAGCAGTCCCAAGAACGAGCAGTACTTC	CASSPKNEQYF
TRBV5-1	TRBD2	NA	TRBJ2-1	TGCGCCAGCAGCTTAGCGGGAGGGAGATCCTACAATGAGCAGTTCTTC	CASSLAGGRSYNEQFF
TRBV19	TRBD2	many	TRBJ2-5	TGTGCCAGTAGTATAGGAGGGAGGGTCGGCCAAGAGACCCAGTACTTC	CASSIGGRVGQETQYF
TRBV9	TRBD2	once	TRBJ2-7	TGTGCCAGCAGCCCTAGCGGGCGCTCCTACGAGCAGTACTTC	CASSPSGRSYEQYF
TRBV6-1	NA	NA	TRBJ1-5	TGTGCCAGCAGTGAAGCGGGGGGGGCGGGTCAGCCCCAGCATTTT	CASSEAGGAGQPQHF
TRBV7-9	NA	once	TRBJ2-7	TGTGCCAGCAGCTTTAGTGGGGGCGAGCAGTACTTC	CASSFSGGEQYF